This T cell receptor (beta chain) was observed in a study of blood T cells in healthy people across ages. General study points: With naive T cell percentage, TCR beta diversity showed a strong correlation. Age showed a roughly linear inverse relationship with TCR beta diversity per million T cells.

In regard to this clonotype: The antigen remains unidentified.

A sample-barcoded 5' primer and a J-beta primer mix were used in a second PCR of roughly 6 to 11 cycles. TCRdb reanalysed the 5' RACE reads using MiXCR and keeps one entry per CDR3 protein. The sample lists about 800,000 distinct CDR3 sequences; around 45% were seen once. Germline assignment: CDR1 MDHEN and CDR2 SYDVKM. V gave up 6 bases and J gave up 4 bases, with 10 bases separating them. The CDR3 contains 13 residues. Each sample used at least 6 million PBMCs. No fewer than 5.5 micrograms of total RNA were isolated from every sample. The TCR comes from a man aged 80 or over in good health. The sample taken for sequencing was blood. The genes are TRBV28 and TRBJ1-5; no clear D gene. CDR3 residues: CASRIQTNQPQHF. CDR3 nucleotides: TGTGCCAGCAGGATACAGACAAATCAGCCCCAGCATTTT.